This T cell receptor beta chain was documented in a study of CD8+ T cells in alopecia areata. This clone was observed a few times. Its specificity is unknown. TCR sequencing used cDNA made by reverse transcription of extracted RNA. This table comes from immunoSEQ multiplex PCR, and its TCRdb copy is limited to in-frame clones, with some not included. The profile covers over 120,000 clones, with around 51% appearing a single time and less than 1% taken by the ten largest. Patients with alopecia areata provided lesional scalp punch biopsies as well as peripheral blood. V lost 4 bases and J 4 bases, leaving 9 bases between the germline ends. The CDR3 loop spans 13 amino acids. Germline V CDR1 and CDR2: SGHRS, YFSETQ. Study-wide findings and caveats: In patients, TCRs were shared less clearly than in mice, and HLA may possibly be involved. In lesional scalp, particularly from alopecia totalis/universalis, clonality was higher than in normal scalp.

The specimen was CD4+ T cells sorted from blood, collected at week 0. The chain employs TRBV5-1 and TRBJ2-1, with D uncertain. The receptor was derived from a human donor with alopecia areata. For the CDR3, the DNA is TGCGCCAGCAGCCCCGATAGATACAATGAGCAGTTCTTC. This encodes CASSPDRYNEQFF.